The following is a T cell receptor beta chain sequence with its context. An end of the junction does not agree with germline; a read error may underlie this. Profiled with immunoSEQ multiplex PCR; TCRdb holds only in-frame clones, not every one. The sample includes about 120,000 clones, about 89% seen only once; the top ten take 30% to 40%. The data derive from a study of control samples from healthy donors and cancer patients. CDR3 length equals 16 residues. The germline V gene has CDR1 KGHSH and CDR2 LQKENI. The J gene is TRBJ2-3, the V gene TRBV18; TRBD2 aligns across 8 bases. This receptor was identified in a man between 50 and 59 years old in good health. The specimen sequenced was blood. Here the CDR3 DNA reads TGTGCCGGCTCACCACTCGGGGGGGGCAATACAGATACGCAGTATTTT. This translates into CAGSPLGGGNTDTQYF.